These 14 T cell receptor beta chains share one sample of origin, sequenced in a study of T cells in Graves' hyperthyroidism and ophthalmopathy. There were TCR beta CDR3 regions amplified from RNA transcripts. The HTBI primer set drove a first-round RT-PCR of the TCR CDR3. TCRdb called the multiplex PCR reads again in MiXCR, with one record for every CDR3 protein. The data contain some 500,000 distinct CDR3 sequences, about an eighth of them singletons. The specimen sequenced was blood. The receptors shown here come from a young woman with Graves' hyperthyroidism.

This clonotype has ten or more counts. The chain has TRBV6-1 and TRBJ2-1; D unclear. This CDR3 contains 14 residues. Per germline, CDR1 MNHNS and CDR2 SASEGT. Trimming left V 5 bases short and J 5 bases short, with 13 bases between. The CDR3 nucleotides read TGTGCCAGCAGTTACCGGGCTTTCGACAATGAGCAGTTCTTC. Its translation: CASSYRAFDNEQFF.

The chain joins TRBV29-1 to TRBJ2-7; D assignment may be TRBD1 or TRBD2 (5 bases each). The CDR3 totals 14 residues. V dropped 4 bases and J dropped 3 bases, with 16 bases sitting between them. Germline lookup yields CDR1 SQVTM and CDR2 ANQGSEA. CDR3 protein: CSVADSTRGYEQYF. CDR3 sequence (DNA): TGCAGCGTTGCCGACAGTACCCGGGGCTACGAGCAGTACTTC.

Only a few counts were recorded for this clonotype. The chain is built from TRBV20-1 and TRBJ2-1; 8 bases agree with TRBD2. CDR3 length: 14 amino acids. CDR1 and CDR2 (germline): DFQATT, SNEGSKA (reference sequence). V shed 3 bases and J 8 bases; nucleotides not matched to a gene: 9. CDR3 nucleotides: TGCAGTGCTAGGGGACTAGGGGCTGGGGATGAGCAGTTCTTC. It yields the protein CSARGLGAGDEQFF.

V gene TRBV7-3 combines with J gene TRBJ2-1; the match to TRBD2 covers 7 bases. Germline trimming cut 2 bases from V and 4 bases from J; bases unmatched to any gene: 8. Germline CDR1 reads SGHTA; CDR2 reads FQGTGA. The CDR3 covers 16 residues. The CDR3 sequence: CASSLVAGAGYNEQFF. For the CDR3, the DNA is TGTGCCAGCAGCTTAGTCGCGGGAGCGGGATACAATGAGCAGTTCTTC.

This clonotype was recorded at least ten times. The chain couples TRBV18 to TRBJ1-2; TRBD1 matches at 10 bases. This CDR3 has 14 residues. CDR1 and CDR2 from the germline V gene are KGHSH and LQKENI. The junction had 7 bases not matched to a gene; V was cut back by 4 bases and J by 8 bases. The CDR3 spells CASSRDRGRGGYTF. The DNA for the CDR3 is TGTGCCAGCTCACGTGACAGGGGGCGCGGCGGCTACACCTTC.

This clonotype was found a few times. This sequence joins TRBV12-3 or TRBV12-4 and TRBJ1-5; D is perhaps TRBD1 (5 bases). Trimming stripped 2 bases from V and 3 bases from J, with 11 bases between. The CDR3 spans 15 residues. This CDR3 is CASSLSRDPNQPQHF. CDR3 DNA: TGTGCCAGCAGTTTAAGTCGGGACCCCAATCAGCCCCAGCATTTT.

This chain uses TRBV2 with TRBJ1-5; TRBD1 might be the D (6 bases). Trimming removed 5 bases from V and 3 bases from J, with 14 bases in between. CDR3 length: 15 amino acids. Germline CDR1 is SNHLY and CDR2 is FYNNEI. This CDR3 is CASSSSSGHNQPQHF. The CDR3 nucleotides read TGTGCCAGCAGTTCCTCGTCGGGACACAATCAGCCCCAGCATTTT.

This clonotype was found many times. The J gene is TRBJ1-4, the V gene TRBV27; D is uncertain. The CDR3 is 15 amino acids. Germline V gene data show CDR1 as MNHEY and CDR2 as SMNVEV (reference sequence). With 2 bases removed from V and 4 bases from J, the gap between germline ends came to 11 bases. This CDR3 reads CASSLAGLDNEKLFF. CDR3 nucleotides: TGTGCCAGCAGTTTAGCTGGGCTGGATAATGAAAAACTGTTTTTT.

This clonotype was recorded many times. CDR3 residues: CASSMRTGNQPQHF. As DNA, the CDR3 is TGTGCCAGTAGTATGAGGACAGGCAATCAGCCCCAGCATTTT. V and J are TRBV19 and TRBJ1-5; D perhaps matches TRBD1 (6 bases). The V end was cut by 3 bases, the J end by 2 bases, with 8 bases between. This CDR3 is built from 14 residues. Germline V gives CDR1 LNHDA, CDR2 SQIVND (reference sequence).

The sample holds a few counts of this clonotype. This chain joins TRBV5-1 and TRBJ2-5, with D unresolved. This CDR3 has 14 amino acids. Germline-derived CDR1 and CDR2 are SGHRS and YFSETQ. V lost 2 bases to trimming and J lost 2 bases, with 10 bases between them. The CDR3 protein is CASSFTTGQETQYF. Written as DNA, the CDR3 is TGCGCCAGCAGCTTTACGACCGGTCAAGAGACCCAGTACTTC.

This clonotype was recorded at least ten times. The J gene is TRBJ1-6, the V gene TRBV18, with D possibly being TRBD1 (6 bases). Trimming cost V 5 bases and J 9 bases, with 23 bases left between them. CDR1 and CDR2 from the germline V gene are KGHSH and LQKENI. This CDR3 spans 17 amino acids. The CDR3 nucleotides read TGTGCCAGCTCATCAGGTTCGACAGGAGAGGGGAGTTCACCCCTCCACTTT. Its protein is CASSSGSTGEGSSPLHF.

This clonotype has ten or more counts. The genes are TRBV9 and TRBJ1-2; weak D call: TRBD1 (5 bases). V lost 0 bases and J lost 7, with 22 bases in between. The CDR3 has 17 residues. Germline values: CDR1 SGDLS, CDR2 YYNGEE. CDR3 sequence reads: CASSVGLLKGERGGYTF. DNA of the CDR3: TGTGCCAGCAGCGTAGGACTCCTAAAAGGGGAAAGGGGTGGCTACACCTTC.

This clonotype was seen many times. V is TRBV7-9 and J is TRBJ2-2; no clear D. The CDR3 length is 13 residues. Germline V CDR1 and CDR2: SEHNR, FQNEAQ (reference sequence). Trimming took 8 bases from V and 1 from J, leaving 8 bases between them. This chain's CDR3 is CASPALNTGELFF. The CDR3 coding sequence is TGTGCCAGCCCGGCGTTGAACACCGGGGAGCTGTTTTTT.

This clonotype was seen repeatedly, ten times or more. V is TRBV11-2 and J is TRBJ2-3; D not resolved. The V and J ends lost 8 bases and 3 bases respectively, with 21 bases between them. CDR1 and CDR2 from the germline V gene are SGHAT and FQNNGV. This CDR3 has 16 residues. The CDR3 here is CASQLPRVSVTDTQYF. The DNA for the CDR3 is TGTGCCAGCCAATTACCCCGGGTTTCGGTTACAGATACGCAGTATTTT. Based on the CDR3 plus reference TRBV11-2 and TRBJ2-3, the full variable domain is EAGVAQSPRYKIIEKRQSVAFWCNPISGHATLYWYQQILGQGPKLLIQFQNNGVVDDSQLPKDRFSAERLKGVDSTLKIQPAKLEDSAVYLCASQLPRVSVTDTQYFGPGTRLTVL.